A single sample is the source of the 29 T cell receptor beta chains below, sequenced in a study of early T cells in non-severe SARS-CoV-2 infection. TCRdb recomputed calls from the 5' RACE reads with MiXCR, one row per CDR3 protein. The table lists some 66,000 distinct CDR3 sequences, approximately 9.1% of them singletons. Sequenced sample: whole blood. These receptors all come from an adult who was a healthcare worker with PCR-confirmed SARS-CoV-2 infection or an uninfected control (not recorded which).

This clonotype was counted only a few times. J is TRBJ2-5 and V is TRBV7-8, with 12 bases lining up with TRBD2. The CDR3 loop spans 17 amino acids. Unmatched junction bases numbered 7, after V lost 1 base and J lost 4 bases. Germline V gives CDR1 SGHVS, CDR2 FQNEAQ. The CDR3 sequence is CASSLGLAGASRETQYF. The CDR3 coding sequence is TGTGCCAGCAGCTTAGGACTAGCGGGGGCCTCCCGAGAGACCCAGTACTTC.

In this sample, this clonotype turned up many times. CDR3 in amino acids: CASSQDEIAVSYEQYF. CDR3 nucleotides: TGTGCCAGCAGCCAGGACGAGATAGCGGTATCCTACGAGCAGTACTTC. V gene TRBV4-2 combines with J gene TRBJ2-7; D might be TRBD2 (6 bases). The ends were cut back, 3 bases at V and 1 base at J, with 16 bases in the middle. The CDR3 loop spans 16 amino acids. CDR1 and CDR2 (germline): LGHNA, YNFKEQ.

This chain joins TRBV20-1 and TRBJ1-5; TRBD1 might be the D (5 bases). V lost 6 bases and J 3 bases, leaving 18 bases between the germline ends. Germline V gene data show CDR1 as DFQATT and CDR2 as SNEGSKA (reference sequence). This CDR3 is built from 15 residues. The CDR3 loop is CSAGDGAGVNQPQHF. The DNA for the CDR3 is TGCAGTGCCGGCGACGGGGCGGGGGTCAATCAGCCCCAGCATTTT.

Ten or more counts support this clonotype. The genes are TRBV7-8 and TRBJ2-3, with 10 bases aligning to TRBD1. V was clipped by 1 base and J by 2 bases; unmatched bases: 6. The CDR3 totals 17 residues. CDR1 is SGHVS, CDR2 FQNEAQ, per germline. The CDR3 region has the DNA TGTGCCAGCAGCTTAGAAGGACAGGGGGAAACCACAGATACGCAGTATTTT. It is translated as CASSLEGQGETTDTQYF.

This clonotype was seen at least ten times. The genes are TRBV20-1 and TRBJ1-2; the D is unclear. The CDR3 is made up of 13 amino acids. Germline V gene lookup returns CDR1 DFQATT and CDR2 SNEGSKA (reference sequence). The ends were cut back, 0 bases at V and 2 bases at J, with 7 bases in the middle. The CDR3 sequence: CSARDQRNYGYTF. The CDR3 DNA reads as TGCAGTGCTAGAGATCAAAGGAACTATGGCTACACCTTC.

There are many counts of this clonotype. The J gene is TRBJ2-7, the V gene TRBV27, with 8 bases aligning to TRBD1. Germline V gene lookup returns CDR1 MNHEY and CDR2 SMNVEV (reference sequence). The CDR3 is made up of 14 amino acids. V lost 1 base and J lost 7; bases outside the gene matches: 6. As DNA, the CDR3 is TGTGCCAGCAGTTTATGGACAGGGTTAAGAGAGCAGTACTTC. Its protein product is CASSLWTGLREQYF.

This chain uses TRBV20-1 with TRBJ2-3; D not resolved. The V gene's germline CDR1 is DFQATT and CDR2 SNEGSKA (reference sequence). V lost 0 bases and J 0 bases, leaving 10 bases between the germline ends. This CDR3 spans 15 amino acids. CDR3 bases: TGCAGTGCTAGAGATCACGGATCTAGCACAGATACGCAGTATTTT. Encoded protein: CSARDHGSSTDTQYF.

The rearrangement links TRBV14 to TRBJ1-3; D gene unclear. CDR3 length: 16 amino acids. The ends were cut back, 4 bases at V and 0 bases at J, with 13 bases in the middle. CDR1 is SGHDN and CDR2 is FVKESK in the germline V gene. Written as DNA, the CDR3 is TGTGCCAGCAGCCCGAGGGTTCAAACCTCTGGAAACACCATATATTTT. It yields the protein CASSPRVQTSGNTIYF. The whole variable domain, remainder taken from reference TRBV14 and TRBJ1-3, is EAGVTQFPSHSVIEKGQTVTLRCDPISGHDNLYWYRRVMGKEIKFLLHFVKESKQDESGMPNNRFLAERTGGTYSTLKVQPAELEDSGVYFCASSPRVQTSGNTIYFGEGSWLTVV.

This clonotype came up a few times. CDR3 loop: CASSGDPQGTQYF. CDR3 nucleotide sequence: TGTGCCAGCAGCGGGGACCCGCAGGGGACCCAGTACTTC. This rearrangement joins TRBV7-6 to TRBJ2-5; D possibly uses TRBD1 or TRBD2 (5 bases each). The CDR3 covers 13 residues. The germline V gene encodes CDR1 SGHVS and CDR2 FNYEAQ. Trimming left V 5 bases short and J 7 bases short, with 14 bases between.

This clonotype has more than one count but fewer than ten. The rearrangement joins TRBV12-3 or TRBV12-4 to TRBJ1-5; D gene uncertain. The ends were cut back, 3 bases at V and 7 bases at J, with 4 bases in the middle. The CDR3 contains 11 residues. CDR3 sequence (DNA): TGTGCCAGCAGTTTTGGGCAGCCCCAGCATTTT. Protein sequence: CASSFGQPQHF.

This clonotype has at least ten counts. The CDR3 DNA reads as TGTGCCAGCAGCGCAATCGGGGAGCTGTTTTTT. It translates to CASSAIGELFF. The chain uses TRBV7-8 and TRBJ2-2; no clear D gene. CDR1 SGHVS and CDR2 FQNEAQ come from the germline V gene. There are 11 residues in the CDR3. With 5 bases removed from V and 7 bases from J, the gap between germline ends came to 5 bases.

This clonotype was detected only a few times. This rearrangement joins TRBV20-1 to TRBJ2-7; 9 bases are a match to TRBD1. The junction had 8 bases not matched to a gene; V was cut back by 5 bases and J by 6 bases. This CDR3 has 13 residues. Germline V CDR1 and CDR2: DFQATT, SNEGSKA (reference sequence). CDR3 residues: CSAARDRVGEQYF. The CDR3 coding sequence is TGCAGTGCTGCCCGGGACAGGGTAGGCGAGCAGTACTTC.

This clonotype was seen more than once but under ten times. The chain carries TRBV4-3 and TRBJ2-7, with a weak D call TRBD1 (6 bases). V lost 4 bases and J lost 2, with 12 bases in between. Germline V gene sequence: CDR1 LGHNA, CDR2 YSLEER. This CDR3 contains 14 residues. CDR3 amino acids: CASSPWAGAYEQYF. CDR3 bases: TGCGCCAGCAGCCCCTGGGCAGGGGCCTACGAGCAGTACTTC.

The chain is built from TRBV9 and TRBJ2-2; D uncertain. Germline V CDR1 and CDR2: SGDLS, YYNGEE. The CDR3 sequence is 11 residues long. Trimming stripped 3 bases from V and 5 bases from J, with 2 bases between. The CDR3 here is CASSETGELFF. As DNA, the CDR3 is TGTGCCAGCAGCGAGACCGGGGAGCTGTTTTTT.

The chain uses TRBV11-2 and TRBJ2-7; 11 nucleotides match TRBD2. Losses at the gene ends were 4 bases for V and 4 bases for J; bases not matched to a gene: 6. The CDR3 has 15 amino acids. Germline loops: CDR1 SGHAT, CDR2 FQNNGV. The CDR3 sequence: CASSSLAGGQYEQYF. The CDR3 DNA follows: TGTGCCAGCAGCTCGCTAGCGGGAGGACAGTACGAGCAGTACTTC.

This clonotype has a count of ten or more. The chain uses TRBV12-3 or TRBV12-4 and TRBJ1-2; TRBD1 might be the D (6 bases). The CDR3 is made up of 13 amino acids. V was cut by 6 bases and J by 3 bases, with 11 bases left in between. The CDR3 protein is CASSPQGYYGYTF. In DNA, the CDR3 is TGTGCCAGCAGCCCCCAGGGGTACTATGGCTACACCTTC.

This chain joins TRBV29-1 and TRBJ2-2; a weak D match, TRBD2 (6 bases). V lost 7 bases and J lost 5, with 14 bases in between. The CDR3 extends over 13 amino acids. Germline loops: CDR1 SQVTM, CDR2 ANQGSEA. The CDR3 region has the DNA TGCAGCGCCAACACCGGAGGGACCGGGGAGCTGTTTTTT. It encodes CSANTGGTGELFF.

This clonotype appeared many times. This chain links TRBV5-1 with TRBJ1-1; unclear D gene. The germline CDR1 and CDR2 sequences are SGHRS and YFSETQ. This CDR3 comprises 14 residues. V lost 0 bases to trimming and J lost 0 bases, with 6 bases between them. The DNA of the CDR3 is TGCGCCAGCAGCTTGGCGGAAGTGAACACTGAAGCTTTCTTT. It encodes CASSLAEVNTEAFF.

The gene calls are TRBV7-9 and TRBJ1-3, with no clear D. CDR1 and CDR2 (germline): SEHNR, FQNEAQ (reference sequence). With 2 bases removed from V and 0 bases from J, the gap between germline ends came to 8 bases. The CDR3 length is 15 residues. CDR3 in amino acids: CASSLFRLSGNTIYF. The CDR3 DNA reads TGTGCCAGCAGCTTATTTCGCCTCTCTGGAAACACCATATATTTT.

At least ten counts were recorded for this clonotype. The chain joins TRBV11-2 to TRBJ1-4; unclear D gene. V dropped 0 bases and J dropped 0 bases, with 8 bases sitting between them. The CDR3 loop spans 16 amino acids. CDR1 and CDR2 from the germline V gene are SGHAT and FQNNGV. Here the CDR3 reads CASSLDPISTNEKLFF. Written as DNA, the CDR3 is TGTGCCAGCAGCTTAGATCCCATATCAACTAATGAAAAACTGTTTTTT.

This clonotype showed up just a few times. The chain has TRBV29-1 and TRBJ2-1, with 7 bases lining up with TRBD2. The CDR3 totals 11 residues. Germline-derived CDR1 and CDR2 are SQVTM and ANQGSEA. The V segment lost 7 bases and the J segment 9 bases; nucleotides outside the gene matches: 6. CDR3 amino acids: CSETREAEQFF. In nucleotides, the CDR3 is TGCAGCGAAACTCGGGAGGCTGAGCAGTTCTTC.

Relative to its sample, this clonotype is medium-sized. The rearrangement uses TRBV10-3 and TRBJ1-2, with 8 bases fitting TRBD1. CDR3 length equals 13 residues. Unmatched junction bases numbered 5, after V lost 5 bases and J lost 6 bases. CDR1 ENHRY and CDR2 SYGVKD come from the germline V gene. CDR3 sequence (DNA): TGTGCCATCAGTTCGACAGGGGCGGATGGCTACACCTTC. This translates into CAISSTGADGYTF.

The rearrangement links TRBV28 to TRBJ1-5; TRBD1 might be the D (5 bases). Germline V gives CDR1 MDHEN, CDR2 SYDVKM. The CDR3 is 12 amino acids. V lost 5 bases and J lost 10, with 12 bases in between. CDR3 protein: CASSPRQRPQHF. In nucleotides, the CDR3 is TGTGCCAGCAGTCCTCGACAGAGACCCCAGCATTTT.

This chain joins TRBV20-1 and TRBJ2-1; D ambiguous. Looked up from germline, CDR1 is DFQATT and CDR2 is SNEGSKA (reference sequence). CDR3 length: 13 residues. V dropped 4 bases and J dropped 5 bases, with 12 bases sitting between them. Here the CDR3 DNA reads TGCAGTGCTATAGGCCACCTAAACAATGAGCAGTTCTTC. It translates to CSAIGHLNNEQFF.

The chain uses TRBV20-1 and TRBJ2-7; 9 bases agree with TRBD1. V was pared by 0 bases and J by 0 bases, with 3 bases of the junction left unmatched. Germline lookup yields CDR1 DFQATT and CDR2 SNEGSKA (reference sequence). CDR3 length: 15 amino acids. This CDR3 reads CSARDPGQGSYEQYF. CDR3 sequence (DNA): TGCAGTGCTAGAGATCCGGGACAGGGCTCCTACGAGCAGTACTTC.

The chain carries TRBV7-9 and TRBJ2-7; TRBD2 aligns across 14 bases. The CDR3 is made up of 19 amino acids. The germline V gene has CDR1 SEHNR and CDR2 FQNEAQ (reference sequence). The V gene end was trimmed by 2 bases and the J gene end by 1 base; junction bases not matched to a gene: 10. The CDR3 loop is CASSLFRRGLAGVSYEQYF. CDR3 nucleotides: TGTGCCAGCAGCTTATTTAGGCGGGGACTAGCGGGAGTGTCCTACGAGCAGTACTTC.

This clonotype came up a few times. This chain connects TRBV19 to TRBJ1-2; D is uncertain. The CDR3 contains 13 residues. V was clipped by 5 bases and J by 6 bases, with 13 bases between them. From germline, CDR1 is LNHDA and CDR2 SQIVND (reference sequence). CDR3 protein: CASSGSALDGYTF. The CDR3, as DNA: TGTGCCAGTAGTGGCAGCGCCCTCGATGGCTACACCTTC.

This clonotype was detected ten times or more. The chain has TRBV7-6 and TRBJ1-1; D might be TRBD1 (6 bases). Trimming pared 5 bases from V and 8 bases from J, leaving 12 bases between. The CDR3 is 12 amino acids. Germline values: CDR1 SGHVS, CDR2 FNYEAQ. This CDR3 is CASSLYGGEAFF. In DNA, the CDR3 is TGTGCCAGCAGCCTGTACGGGGGCGAAGCTTTCTTT.

In its sample, this clonotype was seen a few times. The chain employs TRBV28 and TRBJ1-1; a weak D match, TRBD1 (5 bases). The CDR3 extends over 15 amino acids. V was pared by 5 bases and J by 5 bases, with 18 bases between. Per the germline V gene, CDR1 is MDHEN and CDR2 is SYDVKM. The CDR3 DNA sequence: TGTGCCAGCAGTACCCACAGTGGGGCTAGGACTGAAGCTTTCTTT. Translating gives CASSTHSGARTEAFF.